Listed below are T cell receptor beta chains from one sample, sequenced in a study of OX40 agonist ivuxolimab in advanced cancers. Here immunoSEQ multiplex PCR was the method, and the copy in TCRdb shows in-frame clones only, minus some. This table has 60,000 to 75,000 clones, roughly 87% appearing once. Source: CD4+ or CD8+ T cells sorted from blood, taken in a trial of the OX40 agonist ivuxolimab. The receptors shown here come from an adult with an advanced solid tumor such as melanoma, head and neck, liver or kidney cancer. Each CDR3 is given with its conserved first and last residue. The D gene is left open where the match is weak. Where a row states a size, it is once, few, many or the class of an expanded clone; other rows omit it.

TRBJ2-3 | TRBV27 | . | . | CASSLSGWGGAQYF | TGTGCCAGCAGTTTATCGGGATGGGGAGGTGCGCAGTATTTT
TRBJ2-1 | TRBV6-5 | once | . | CASSQTHFGYNEQFF | TGTGCCAGCAGCCAAACCCATTTTGGATACAATGAGCAGTTCTTC
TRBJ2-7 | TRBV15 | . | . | CATSRDWGAPDEQYF | TGTGCCACCAGCAGAGATTGGGGAGCTCCCGACGAGCAGTACTTC
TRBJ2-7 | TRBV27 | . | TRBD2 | CASSLSPSGAGEQYF | TGTGCCAGCAGTTTATCGCCTAGCGGCGCAGGCGAGCAGTACTTC
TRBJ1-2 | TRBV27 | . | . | CASSRGGGIGYTF | TGTGCCAGCAGCCGAGGTGGGGGGATCGGCTACACCTTC
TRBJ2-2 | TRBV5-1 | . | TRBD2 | CASETSGNTGELFF | TGCGCCAGCGAGACTAGCGGGAACACCGGGGAGCTGTTTTTT
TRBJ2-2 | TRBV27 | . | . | CASRGGRTAGELFF | TGTGCCAGCAGGGGGGGGCGCACGGCCGGGGAGCTGTTTTTT
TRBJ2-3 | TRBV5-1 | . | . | CASSPPGGSTDTQYF | TGCGCCAGCAGCCCCCCAGGGGGGAGCACAGATACGCAGTATTTT
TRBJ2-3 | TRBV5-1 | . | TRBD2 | CASNPGSGGDTQYF | TGCGCCAGCAACCCCGGATCGGGAGGGGATACGCAGTATTTT
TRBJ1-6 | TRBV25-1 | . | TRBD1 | CASSDGQVYGSSPLHF | TGTGCCAGCAGTGACGGACAGGTTTATGGGAGCTCACCCCTCCACTTT
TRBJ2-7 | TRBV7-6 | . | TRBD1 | CASSFTGDYEQYF | TGTGCCAGCAGTTTCACAGGGGACTACGAGCAGTACTTC
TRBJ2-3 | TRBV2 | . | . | CASRQITDTQYF | TGTGCCAGCAGACAGATTACAGATACGCAGTATTTT
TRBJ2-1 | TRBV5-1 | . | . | CASSKGLGYEQFF | TGCGCCAGCAGTAAGGGCCTTGGGTATGAGCAGTTCTTC
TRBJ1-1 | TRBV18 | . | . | CASSEMNTEAFF | TGTGCCAGCTCAGAAATGAACACTGAAGCTTTCTTT
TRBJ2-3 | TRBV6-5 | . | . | CASSSPTDTQYF | TGTGCCAGCAGTTCCCCCACAGATACGCAGTATTTT
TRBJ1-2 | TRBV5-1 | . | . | CASSFTSQDTDGYTF | TGCGCCAGCAGCTTCACCAGTCAGGACACTGATGGCTACACCTTC
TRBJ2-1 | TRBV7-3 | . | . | CASSLGGGPYNEQFF | TGTGCCAGCAGCTTGGGAGGGGGCCCCTACAATGAGCAGTTCTTC